This T cell receptor (beta chain) derives from a study of CD8+ T cells in alopecia areata. CDR1 is SNHLY, CDR2 FYNNEI, per germline. CDR3 length: 15 amino acids. Losses at the gene ends were 8 bases for V and 7 bases for J; bases not matched to a gene: 10. cDNA serving as the sequencing template came from extracted, reverse transcribed RNA. Produced via immunoSEQ multiplex PCR; TCRdb's table is partial and in-frame only. The sample comprises some 200,000 clones, 45% to 75% of which are singletons, and approximately 3.4% rests with the top ten. The treatment denotes: oral pan-JAK inhibitor, 5-10 mg twice daily.

The input for sequencing was CD4+ T cells sorted from blood, taken at week 4, from a patient treated with tofacitinib. This receptor was obtained from a human donor with alopecia areata. This chain links TRBV2 with TRBJ1-6; TRBD1 matches at 8 bases. CDR3 in amino acids: CASGPRTGYNSPLHF. CDR3 sequence (DNA): TGTGCCAGCGGCCCCCGGACAGGGTACAATTCACCCCTCCACTTT.